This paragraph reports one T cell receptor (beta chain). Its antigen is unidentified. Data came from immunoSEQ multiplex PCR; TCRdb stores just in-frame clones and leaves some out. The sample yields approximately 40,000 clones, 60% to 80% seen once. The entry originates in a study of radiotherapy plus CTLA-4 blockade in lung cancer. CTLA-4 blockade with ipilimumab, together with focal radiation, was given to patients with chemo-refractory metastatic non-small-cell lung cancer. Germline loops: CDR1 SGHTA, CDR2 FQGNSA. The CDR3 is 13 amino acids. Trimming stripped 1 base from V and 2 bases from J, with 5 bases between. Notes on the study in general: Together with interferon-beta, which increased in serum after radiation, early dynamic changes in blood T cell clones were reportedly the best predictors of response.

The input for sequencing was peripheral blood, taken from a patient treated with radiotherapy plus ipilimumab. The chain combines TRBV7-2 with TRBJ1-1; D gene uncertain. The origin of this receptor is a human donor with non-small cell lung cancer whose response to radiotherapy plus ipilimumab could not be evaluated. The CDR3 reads CASSLGRNTEAFF. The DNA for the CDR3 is TGTGCCAGCAGCTTAGGGAGAAACACTGAAGCTTTCTTT.